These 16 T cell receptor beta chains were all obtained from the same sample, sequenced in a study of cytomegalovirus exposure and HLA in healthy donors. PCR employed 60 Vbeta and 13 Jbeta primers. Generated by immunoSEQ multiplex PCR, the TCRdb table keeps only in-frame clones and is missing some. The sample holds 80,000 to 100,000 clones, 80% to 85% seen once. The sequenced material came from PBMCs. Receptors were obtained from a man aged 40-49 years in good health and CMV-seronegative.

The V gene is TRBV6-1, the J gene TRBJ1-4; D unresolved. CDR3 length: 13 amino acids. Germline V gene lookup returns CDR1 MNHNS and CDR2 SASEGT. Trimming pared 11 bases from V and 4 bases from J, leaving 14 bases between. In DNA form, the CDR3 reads TGTGCCGGTTCTGGGCAGGTTAATGAAAAACTGTTTTTT. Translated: CAGSGQVNEKLFF.

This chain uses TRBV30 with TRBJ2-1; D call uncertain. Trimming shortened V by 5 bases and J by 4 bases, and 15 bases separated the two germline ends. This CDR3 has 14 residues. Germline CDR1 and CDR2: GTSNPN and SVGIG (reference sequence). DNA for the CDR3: TGTGCCTGGGCCCTTTCCCCGGTTTACAATGAGCAGTTCTTC. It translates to CAWALSPVYNEQFF.

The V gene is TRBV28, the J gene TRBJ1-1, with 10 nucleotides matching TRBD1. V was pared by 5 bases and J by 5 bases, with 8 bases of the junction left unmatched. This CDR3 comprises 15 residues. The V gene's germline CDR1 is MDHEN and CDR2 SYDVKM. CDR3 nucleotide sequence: TGTGCCAGCAGTATCCTGGGACAGGGGTATACTGAAGCTTTCTTT. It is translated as CASSILGQGYTEAFF. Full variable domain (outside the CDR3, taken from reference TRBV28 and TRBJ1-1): DVKVTQSSRYLVKRTGEKVFLECVQDMDHENMFWYRQDPGLGLRLIYFSYDVKMKEKGDIPEGYSVSREKKERFSLILESASTNQTSMYLCASSILGQGYTEAFFGQGTRLTVV.

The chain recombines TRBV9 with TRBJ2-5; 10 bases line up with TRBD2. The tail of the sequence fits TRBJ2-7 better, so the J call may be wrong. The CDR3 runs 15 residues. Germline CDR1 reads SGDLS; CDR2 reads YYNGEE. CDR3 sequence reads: CASSSSGGNTYEQYF. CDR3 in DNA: TGTGCCAGCAGCAGTAGCGGGGGGAATACCTACGAGCAGTACTTC.

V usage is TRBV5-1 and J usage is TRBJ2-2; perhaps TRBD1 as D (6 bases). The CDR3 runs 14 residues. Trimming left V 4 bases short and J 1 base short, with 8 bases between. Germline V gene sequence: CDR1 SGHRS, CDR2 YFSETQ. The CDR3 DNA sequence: TGCGCCAGCAGCACGGGACAGAACACCGGGGAGCTGTTTTTT. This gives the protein CASSTGQNTGELFF.

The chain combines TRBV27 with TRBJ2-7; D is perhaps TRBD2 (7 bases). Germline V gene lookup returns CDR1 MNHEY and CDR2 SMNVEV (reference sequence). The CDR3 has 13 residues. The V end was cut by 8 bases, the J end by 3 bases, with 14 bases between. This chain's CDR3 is CASRGAGFYEQYF. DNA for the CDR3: TGTGCCAGCCGGGGGGCAGGGTTCTACGAGCAGTACTTC.

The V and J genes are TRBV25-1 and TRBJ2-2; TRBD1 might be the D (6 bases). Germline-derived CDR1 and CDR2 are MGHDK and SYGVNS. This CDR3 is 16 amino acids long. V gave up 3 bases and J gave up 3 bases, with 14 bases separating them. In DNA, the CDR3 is TGTGCCAGCAGTGACGCGCAGGGGTGGGACACCGGGGAGCTGTTTTTT. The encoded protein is CASSDAQGWDTGELFF.

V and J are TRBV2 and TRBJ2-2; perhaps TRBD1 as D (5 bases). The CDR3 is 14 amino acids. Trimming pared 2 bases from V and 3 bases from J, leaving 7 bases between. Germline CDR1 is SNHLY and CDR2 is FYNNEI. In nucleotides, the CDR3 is TGTGCCAGCAGTGAACGACAGTACACCGGGGAGCTGTTTTTT. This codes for CASSERQYTGELFF.

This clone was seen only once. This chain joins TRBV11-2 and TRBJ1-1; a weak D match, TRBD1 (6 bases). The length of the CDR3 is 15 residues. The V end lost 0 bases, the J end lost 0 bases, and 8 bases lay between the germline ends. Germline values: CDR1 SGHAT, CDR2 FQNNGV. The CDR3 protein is CASSLDPGVNTEAFF. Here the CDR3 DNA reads TGTGCCAGCAGCTTAGATCCAGGGGTGAACACTGAAGCTTTCTTT.

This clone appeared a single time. This CDR3 reads CASSPTGGANTEAFF. CDR3 DNA: TGTGCCAGCAGTCCTACCGGCGGGGCGAACACTGAAGCTTTCTTT. This chain links TRBV6-1 with TRBJ1-1, with a weak D call TRBD1 (5 bases). Germline CDR1 and CDR2: MNHNS and SASEGT. The CDR3 totals 15 residues. Trimming stripped 5 bases from V and 1 base from J, with 14 bases between.

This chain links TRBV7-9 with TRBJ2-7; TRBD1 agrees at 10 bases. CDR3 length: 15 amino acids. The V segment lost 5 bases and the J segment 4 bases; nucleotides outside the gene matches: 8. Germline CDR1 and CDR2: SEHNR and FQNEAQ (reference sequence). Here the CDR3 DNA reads TGTGCCAGCAGCCATGCCGGGACAGGGGAGTACGAGCAGTACTTC. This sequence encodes CASSHAGTGEYEQYF.

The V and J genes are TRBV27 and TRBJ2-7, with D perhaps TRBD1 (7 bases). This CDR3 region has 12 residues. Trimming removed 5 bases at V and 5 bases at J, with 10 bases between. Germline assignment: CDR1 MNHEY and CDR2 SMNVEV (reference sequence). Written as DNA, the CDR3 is TGTGCCAGCAGTCAGGGGGGAAACGAGCAGTACTTC. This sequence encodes CASSQGGNEQYF.

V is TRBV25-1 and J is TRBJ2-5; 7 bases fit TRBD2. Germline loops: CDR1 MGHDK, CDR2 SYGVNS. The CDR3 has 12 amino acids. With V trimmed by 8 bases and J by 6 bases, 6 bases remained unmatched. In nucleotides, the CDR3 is TGTGCCAGCCACTCGGGGGGACAGACCCAGTACTTC. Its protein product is CASHSGGQTQYF.

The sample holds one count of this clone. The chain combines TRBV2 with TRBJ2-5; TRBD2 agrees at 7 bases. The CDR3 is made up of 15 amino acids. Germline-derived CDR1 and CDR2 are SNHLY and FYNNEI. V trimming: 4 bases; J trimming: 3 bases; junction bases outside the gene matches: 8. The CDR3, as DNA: TGTGCCAGCAGTGTCTTAGCGGGCAGGAAAGAGACCCAGTACTTC. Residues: CASSVLAGRKETQYF.

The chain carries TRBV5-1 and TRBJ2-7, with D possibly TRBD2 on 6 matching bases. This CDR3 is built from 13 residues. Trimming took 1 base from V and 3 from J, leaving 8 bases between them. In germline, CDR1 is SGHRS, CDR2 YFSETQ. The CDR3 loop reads CASSLWGDYEQYF. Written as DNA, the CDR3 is TGCGCCAGCAGCTTGTGGGGGGACTACGAGCAGTACTTC.

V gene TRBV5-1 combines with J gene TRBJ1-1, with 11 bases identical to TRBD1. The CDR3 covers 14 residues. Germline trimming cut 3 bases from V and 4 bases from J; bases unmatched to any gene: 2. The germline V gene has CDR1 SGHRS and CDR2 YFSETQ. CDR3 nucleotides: TGCGCCAGCAGCTCCGGGACAGGGGGCACTGAAGCTTTCTTT. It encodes CASSSGTGGTEAFF. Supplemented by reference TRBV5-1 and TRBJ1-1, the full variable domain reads KAGVTQTPRYLIKTRGQQVTLSCSPISGHRSVSWYQQTPGQGLQFLFEYFSETQRNKGNFPGRFSGRQFSNSRSEMNVSTLELGDSALYLCASSSGTGGTEAFFGQGTRLTVV.